A selection of T cell receptor beta chains follows, all from one sample in a study of blood T cell repertoires in COVID-19. The data were produced by immunoSEQ multiplex PCR, yet TCRdb's version contains in-frame clones alone and is incomplete. The repertoire consists of 250,000 to 300,000 clones, with around 90% occurring once and the leading ten covering 2% to 2.5%. Sequenced input: peripheral blood. The receptors were sampled from a woman aged 50 to 60 who had recovered from COVID-19. Both conserved end residues are part of each CDR3. A D gene is named only where the DNA matches it firmly. The size entry is marked missing in some rows and otherwise reads once, few, many or a size class.

abundance: .; v_gene: TRBV11-2; j_gene: TRBJ2-7; d_gene: TRBD2; CDR3nt: TGTGCCAGCAGCTTACGGGGACTAGCCTACGAGCAGTACTTC; CDR3aa: CASSLRGLAYEQYF
abundance: .; v_gene: TRBV3-1/TRBV3-2; j_gene: TRBJ2-6; d_gene: TRBD2; CDR3nt: TGTGCCAGCAGCCACTGCGAACGTAGGGGACTAGCGGGATCTGGGGCCAACGTCCTGACTTTC; CDR3aa: CASSHCERRGLAGSGANVLTF
abundance: .; v_gene: TRBV5-1; j_gene: TRBJ1-5; d_gene: TRBD1; CDR3nt: TGCGCCAGCAGCTTGGAAACAGGGGTGGGTCAGCCCCAGCATTTT; CDR3aa: CASSLETGVGQPQHF
abundance: .; v_gene: TRBV28; j_gene: TRBJ1-3; d_gene: .; CDR3nt: TGTGCCAGCAGTTTAAGTGCGGGACGGAACTCTGGAAACACCATATATTTT; CDR3aa: CASSLSAGRNSGNTIYF
abundance: .; v_gene: TRBV5-1; j_gene: TRBJ2-1; d_gene: TRBD2; CDR3nt: TGCGCCAGCAGCTTCGCCCTAGCGGGAGAGAGTGAGCAGTTCTTC; CDR3aa: CASSFALAGESEQFF
abundance: once; v_gene: TRBV5-1; j_gene: TRBJ1-1; d_gene: .; CDR3nt: TGCGCCAGCAGCTTCGATGGGGAGGCTGAAGCTTTCTTT; CDR3aa: CASSFDGEAEAFF
abundance: .; v_gene: TRBV5-4; j_gene: TRBJ2-5; d_gene: .; CDR3nt: TGTGCCAGCAGCTTCTTCGGGGTTGAGACCCAGTACTTC; CDR3aa: CASSFFGVETQYF
abundance: .; v_gene: TRBV9; j_gene: TRBJ2-5; d_gene: TRBD1; CDR3nt: TGTGCCAGCAGCGTAGGTGGAGGACAGGGGCTGGAGACCCAGTACTTC; CDR3aa: CASSVGGGQGLETQYF
abundance: .; v_gene: TRBV24-1; j_gene: TRBJ2-1; d_gene: .; CDR3nt: TGTGCCACCAGTGATCTAAGCGGAATGGGTGAGCAGTTCTTC; CDR3aa: CATSDLSGMGEQFF
abundance: .; v_gene: TRBV9; j_gene: TRBJ2-1; d_gene: .; CDR3nt: TGTGCCAGCAGTGGAGGTGTCTCCCCTATGGGTGAGCAGTTCTTC; CDR3aa: CASSGGVSPMGEQFF
abundance: .; v_gene: TRBV3-1/TRBV3-2; j_gene: TRBJ2-7; d_gene: .; CDR3nt: TGTGCCAGCAGCCCCCGAGGGGGAATAGGAAGCTGGCTTACCTACGAGCAGTACTTC; CDR3aa: CASSPRGGIGSWLTYEQYF
abundance: once; v_gene: TRBV7-8; j_gene: TRBJ2-1; d_gene: .; CDR3nt: TGTGCCAGCAGCTTTAGAGGCCTAGCGCTCAATGAGCAGTTCTTC; CDR3aa: CASSFRGLALNEQFF
abundance: few; v_gene: TRBV5-8; j_gene: TRBJ2-7; d_gene: .; CDR3nt: TGTGCCAGCAGCTTATTTCTAGGCAGTTCCTACGAGCAGTACTTC; CDR3aa: CASSLFLGSSYEQYF
abundance: .; v_gene: TRBV4-3; j_gene: TRBJ1-1; d_gene: .; CDR3nt: TGCGCCAGCAGCCAAGATCTGGCGAACACTGAAGCTTTCTTT; CDR3aa: CASSQDLANTEAFF
abundance: many; v_gene: TRBV6-4; j_gene: TRBJ1-5; d_gene: TRBD1; CDR3nt: TGTGCCAGCAGTGAGACAGGGGGGAGCAATCAGCCCCAGCATTTT; CDR3aa: CASSETGGSNQPQHF
abundance: few; v_gene: TRBV7-8; j_gene: TRBJ1-6; d_gene: .; CDR3nt: TGTGCCAGCAGCTTAGGGTCCGGGGTTGGTAATTCACCCCTCCACTTT; CDR3aa: CASSLGSGVGNSPLHF
abundance: .; v_gene: TRBV29-1; j_gene: TRBJ2-5; d_gene: .; CDR3nt: TGCAGCTACTCAGGAAGGGGAGAGACCCAGTACTTC; CDR3aa: CSYSGRGETQYF
abundance: .; v_gene: TRBV18; j_gene: TRBJ1-3; d_gene: .; CDR3nt: TGTGCCAGCTCACCCGGGACAACTGGAAACACCATATATTTT; CDR3aa: CASSPGTTGNTIYF
abundance: .; v_gene: TRBV18; j_gene: TRBJ1-5; d_gene: .; CDR3nt: TGTGCCAGCTCACCATGGCAGGGAAATCAGCCCCAGCATTTT; CDR3aa: CASSPWQGNQPQHF
abundance: .; v_gene: TRBV4-1; j_gene: TRBJ1-2; d_gene: .; CDR3nt: TGCGCCAGCAGCCAGGCCCCCCTGTATGGCTACACCTTC; CDR3aa: CASSQAPLYGYTF
abundance: .; v_gene: TRBV5-1; j_gene: TRBJ1-1; d_gene: TRBD1; CDR3nt: TGCGCCAGCAGCTTAGGGGACAGGGAAGGGACTGAAGCTTTCTTT; CDR3aa: CASSLGDREGTEAFF
abundance: .; v_gene: TRBV7-2; j_gene: TRBJ1-4; d_gene: TRBD1; CDR3nt: TGTGCCAGCAGCTACAACAGGGGTGGCGAAAAACTGTTTTTT; CDR3aa: CASSYNRGGEKLFF
abundance: .; v_gene: TRBV10-1; j_gene: TRBJ2-2; d_gene: .; CDR3nt: TGCGCCAGCAGAGCCGGACAGCGCGACACCGGGGAGCTGTTTTTT; CDR3aa: CASRAGQRDTGELFF
abundance: .; v_gene: TRBV19; j_gene: TRBJ2-7; d_gene: .; CDR3nt: TGTGCCAGTGCAGTTTCGGTGGCAGGCGAGCAGTACTTC; CDR3aa: CASAVSVAGEQYF
abundance: .; v_gene: TRBV12-3/TRBV12-4; j_gene: TRBJ1-1; d_gene: .; CDR3nt: TGTGCCAGCAGTTTAGAGAGGAACACTGAAGCTTTCTTT; CDR3aa: CASSLERNTEAFF
abundance: .; v_gene: TRBV5-1; j_gene: TRBJ1-1; d_gene: .; CDR3nt: TGCGCCAGCAGCTTGGAGCCCGGGACTAACACTGAAGCTTTCTTT; CDR3aa: CASSLEPGTNTEAFF
abundance: few; v_gene: TRBV5-1; j_gene: TRBJ2-1; d_gene: TRBD2; CDR3nt: TGCGCCAGCAGCACGCGGACTAGCGGGCTCTACAATGAGCAGTTCTTC; CDR3aa: CASSTRTSGLYNEQFF
abundance: .; v_gene: TRBV11-3; j_gene: TRBJ1-1; d_gene: TRBD1; CDR3nt: TGTGCCAGGCTGGGACAGATGAACACTGAAGCTTTCTTT; CDR3aa: CARLGQMNTEAFF
abundance: .; v_gene: TRBV19; j_gene: TRBJ1-1; d_gene: TRBD1; CDR3nt: TGTGCCAGTAGTGGACAGGGGGCGGGAGACACTGAAGCTTTCTTT; CDR3aa: CASSGQGAGDTEAFF
abundance: .; v_gene: TRBV10-3; j_gene: TRBJ2-1; d_gene: TRBD2; CDR3nt: TGTGCCATCAGTGAGCTTAGCGGGAGGTCCTACAATGAGCAGTTCTTC; CDR3aa: CAISELSGRSYNEQFF
abundance: .; v_gene: TRBV28; j_gene: TRBJ2-5; d_gene: TRBD2; CDR3nt: TGTGCCAGCAGTTCTCCCCCAGGGACTAGCGGTTTCCAAGAGACCCAGTACTTC; CDR3aa: CASSSPPGTSGFQETQYF
abundance: .; v_gene: TRBV7-9; j_gene: TRBJ1-2; d_gene: .; CDR3nt: TGTGCCAGCAGCTCCCCGGGGAGCTTCGACTATGGCTACACCTTC; CDR3aa: CASSSPGSFDYGYTF
abundance: .; v_gene: TRBV9; j_gene: TRBJ1-2; d_gene: .; CDR3nt: TGTGCCAGCAGCACCCGGGATGTCCGGGATGGCTACACCTTC; CDR3aa: CASSTRDVRDGYTF
abundance: .; v_gene: TRBV30; j_gene: TRBJ2-7; d_gene: .; CDR3nt: TGTGCCTGGAGTGTTCCCCGGGGAACCTACGAGCAGTACTTC; CDR3aa: CAWSVPRGTYEQYF
abundance: .; v_gene: TRBV28; j_gene: TRBJ1-1; d_gene: .; CDR3nt: TGTGCCAGCAGTTCCTCAGAGGGTAAGGGCACTGAAGCTTTCTTT; CDR3aa: CASSSSEGKGTEAFF
abundance: .; v_gene: TRBV6-5; j_gene: TRBJ2-1; d_gene: TRBD1; CDR3nt: TGTGCCAGCAGTCAGACCGGGACAGGGGAGCAGTTCTTC; CDR3aa: CASSQTGTGEQFF
abundance: .; v_gene: TRBV5-1; j_gene: TRBJ2-7; d_gene: TRBD1; CDR3nt: TGCGCCAGCAGCTCCGGGACAGGGGCCTACGAGCAGTACTTC; CDR3aa: CASSSGTGAYEQYF
abundance: .; v_gene: TRBV10-3; j_gene: TRBJ1-4; d_gene: TRBD1; CDR3nt: TGTGCCATCAGTGGGACAGGGGGCACTAATGAAAAACTGTTTTTT; CDR3aa: CAISGTGGTNEKLFF
abundance: .; v_gene: TRBV7-9; j_gene: TRBJ2-7; d_gene: TRBD2; CDR3nt: TGTGCCAGCAGCTTAGGCGGGGCGGGAGTCTACGAGCAGTACTTC; CDR3aa: CASSLGGAGVYEQYF
abundance: .; v_gene: TRBV18; j_gene: TRBJ2-6; d_gene: .; CDR3nt: TGTGCCAGCTCACCTTATCGGGAGTCTGGGGCCAACGTCCTGACTTTC; CDR3aa: CASSPYRESGANVLTF
abundance: .; v_gene: TRBV18; j_gene: TRBJ2-3; d_gene: TRBD2; CDR3nt: TGTGCCAGCTCCCCATTAGCGGGGGGTCTCACAGATACGCAGTATTTT; CDR3aa: CASSPLAGGLTDTQYF
abundance: .; v_gene: TRBV5-8; j_gene: TRBJ2-7; d_gene: TRBD1; CDR3nt: TGTGCCAGCAGCTTGGAGGACAGGGCCGACGAGCAGTACTTC; CDR3aa: CASSLEDRADEQYF
abundance: .; v_gene: TRBV11-2; j_gene: TRBJ1-1; d_gene: TRBD1; CDR3nt: TGTGCCAGCAGCCCCGACAGGGCGTACACTGAAGCTTTCTTT; CDR3aa: CASSPDRAYTEAFF
abundance: .; v_gene: TRBV6-2/TRBV6-3; j_gene: TRBJ1-2; d_gene: TRBD1; CDR3nt: TGTGCCAGCAGGCCTTCCACATGGGAATGGGACAGAAGACCTGACTATGGCTACACCTTC; CDR3aa: CASRPSTWEWDRRPDYGYTF
abundance: .; v_gene: TRBV30; j_gene: TRBJ1-1; d_gene: .; CDR3nt: TGTGCCTGCTCTGGCGGGCTGAACACTGAAGCTTTCTTT; CDR3aa: CACSGGLNTEAFF
abundance: .; v_gene: TRBV7-2; j_gene: TRBJ2-1; d_gene: TRBD2; CDR3nt: TGTGCCAGCAGCCCAGCGGGACTAGCTTCCAATGAGCAGTTCTTC; CDR3aa: CASSPAGLASNEQFF
abundance: once; v_gene: TRBV10-3; j_gene: TRBJ2-7; d_gene: .; CDR3nt: TGTGCCACTAGCACCACAGGGCCGGTAGAGCAGTACTTC; CDR3aa: CATSTTGPVEQYF
abundance: .; v_gene: TRBV29-1; j_gene: TRBJ2-3; d_gene: TRBD2; CDR3nt: TGCAGCGTCCTCCCAGCGGGGGCTAGCACAGATACGCAGTATTTT; CDR3aa: CSVLPAGASTDTQYF
abundance: .; v_gene: TRBV7-2; j_gene: TRBJ1-1; d_gene: .; CDR3nt: TGTGCCAGCAGCTCCGCACGAGGAGTCACTGAAGCTTTCTTT; CDR3aa: CASSSARGVTEAFF
abundance: .; v_gene: TRBV19; j_gene: TRBJ2-1; d_gene: TRBD1; CDR3nt: TGTGCCAGTAACCCCGGACAGGGTCCGTCGAATGAGCAGTTCTTC; CDR3aa: CASNPGQGPSNEQFF
abundance: .; v_gene: TRBV11-2; j_gene: TRBJ2-1; d_gene: .; CDR3nt: TGTGCCAGCAGCTTAGACAGGCGCAATGAGCAGTTCTTC; CDR3aa: CASSLDRRNEQFF
abundance: .; v_gene: TRBV27; j_gene: TRBJ2-7; d_gene: TRBD2; CDR3nt: TGTGCCAGCAGTTTTAGCGGGAGCATCAACGAGCAGTACTTC; CDR3aa: CASSFSGSINEQYF
abundance: .; v_gene: TRBV3-1/TRBV3-2; j_gene: TRBJ2-1; d_gene: .; CDR3nt: TGTGCCAGCAGCCAAGCCCCGAGCAGCGGCTCCTACAATGAGCAGTTCTTC; CDR3aa: CASSQAPSSGSYNEQFF
abundance: .; v_gene: TRBV18; j_gene: TRBJ1-4; d_gene: TRBD1; CDR3nt: TGTGCCAGCTCACTCCTCCAGGGGGATCTAAATGAAAAACTGTTTTTT; CDR3aa: CASSLLQGDLNEKLFF
abundance: .; v_gene: TRBV5-4; j_gene: TRBJ2-1; d_gene: .; CDR3nt: TGTGCCAGCAGCTTCCCGACGGGCAATGAGCAGTTCTTC; CDR3aa: CASSFPTGNEQFF